These 18 T cell receptor beta chains originate from one sample sequenced in a study of regulatory T cells in long-lasting Graves disease. Time point reported: newly diagnosed GD, antithyroid drugs for less than 3 months. PBMC-derived RNA was used for the TCR library. Library construction for TCR beta used iRepertoire HTBI primers and Arm-PCR of CDR3 regions. Each CDR3 protein gets one entry after TCRdb re-called the multiplex PCR reads with MiXCR. The repertoire holds 560,000 or so distinct CDR3 sequences, with around 16% as singletons. This same sample was also taken into another study, of T cells in Graves' hyperthyroidism and ophthalmopathy.

This sample comprised peripheral blood mononuclear cells (PBMCs), obtained at new diagnosis, from a patient treated with antithyroid drugs. The source of these receptors is a young man with Graves disease.

Concerning this clonotype: A much larger clone sits a single nucleotide away, making a read error possible. The J gene is TRBJ1-1, the V gene TRBV20-1; a weak D match, TRBD1 (6 bases). CDR1 and CDR2 (germline): DFQATT, SNEGSKA (reference sequence). The CDR3 is 13 amino acids. The CDR3 nucleotides are TGCATTGCTAGAAATACAGGGACCACTGAAGCTTTCTTT. This gives the protein CIARNTGTTEAFF.

This clonotype was detected many times. J is TRBJ2-5 and V is TRBV12-3 or TRBV12-4, with D perhaps matching TRBD1 (5 bases). The ends were cut back, 5 bases at V and 5 bases at J, with 18 bases in the middle. CDR3 length equals 15 residues. This CDR3 reads CASSPRGREGETQYF. In DNA, the CDR3 is TGTGCCAGCAGTCCCCGAGGCAGGGAAGGGGAGACCCAGTACTTC.

The chain has TRBV3-1 and TRBJ2-7, with TRBD2 matching 9 bases. V was pared by 2 bases and J by 7 bases, with 12 bases of the junction left unmatched. The CDR3 extends over 16 amino acids. Germline V lookup: CDR1 LGHDT, CDR2 YNNKEL (reference sequence). The CDR3 DNA sequence: TGTGCCAGCAGCCAACTAGCGGGATTCTCCCCGGGTGAGCAGTACTTC. It codes for CASSQLAGFSPGEQYF.

This clonotype was detected many times. The CDR3 DNA reads TGTGCCAGCTCACCGACCCTCTCTGGGGCCAACGTCCTGACTTTC. Its protein is CASSPTLSGANVLTF. The chain links TRBV18 to TRBJ2-6; D is unresolved. With 3 bases removed from V and 0 bases from J, the gap between germline ends came to 6 bases. The CDR3 runs to 15 residues. CDR1 is KGHSH and CDR2 is LQKENI in the germline V gene.

This clonotype was recorded a few times. The chain joins TRBV7-9 to TRBJ2-2; TRBD2 matches at 9 bases. CDR3 length: 18 amino acids. Germline CDR1 SEHNR, CDR2 FQNEAQ (reference sequence). V lost 5 bases and J lost 7; bases outside the gene matches: 17. CDR3 DNA sequence: TGTGCCAGCAGCCCCCCTCCCGGGACTAGCTTATCAGGCGGGGAGCTGTTTTTT. Its protein product is CASSPPPGTSLSGGELFF.

This clonotype was counted ten times or more. One end of the junction is discordant with germline, which a read error may explain. This chain joins TRBV4-1 and TRBJ2-5, with D unclear. CDR1 is MGHRA and CDR2 is YSYEKL in the germline V gene. CDR3 length: 14 residues. CDR3 nucleotides: TGTGCCAGCAGCCAAGCAAGTTCGACGGAGACCCAGTACTTC. Protein: CASSQASSTETQYF.

This clonotype was counted a few times. The chain carries TRBV3-1 and TRBJ2-5; 14 positions agree with TRBD2. The V gene end was trimmed by 4 bases and the J gene end by 7 bases; junction bases not matched to a gene: 11. This CDR3 has 17 amino acids. Germline CDR1 and CDR2: LGHDT and YNNKEL (reference sequence). The CDR3 loop reads CASSPKGLAGVWGTQYF. DNA for the CDR3: TGTGCCAGCAGCCCAAAGGGACTAGCGGGAGTGTGGGGGACCCAGTACTTC.

This clonotype was found a few times. The chain has TRBV20-1 and TRBJ2-5; no reliable D call. Germline V CDR1 and CDR2: DFQATT, SNEGSKA (reference sequence). The CDR3 contains 15 residues. The ends were cut back, 0 bases at V and 0 bases at J, with 11 bases in the middle. In DNA, the CDR3 is TGCAGTGCTAGAGATGGCGACTCCGACCAAGAGACCCAGTACTTC. It specifies CSARDGDSDQETQYF.

Concerning this clonotype: The germline gene is not matched at one end of the junction; a read error may be the cause. This chain connects TRBV5-1 to TRBJ2-1, with 7 bases that match TRBD1. Germline V lookup: CDR1 SGHRS, CDR2 YFSETQ. The CDR3 has 15 amino acids. DNA of the CDR3: TGTGCCAGCAGCGCCGACAGGGTAGCTTTCAATGAGCAGTTCTTC. Translating gives CASSADRVAFNEQFF.

This clonotype has a count of ten or more. This rearrangement joins TRBV20-1 to TRBJ2-7, with TRBD1 identical over 9 bases. There are 14 residues in the CDR3. CDR1 is DFQATT, CDR2 SNEGSKA, per germline (reference sequence). J was trimmed by 4 bases and V by 4 bases; bases with no gene match: 8. The CDR3 coding sequence is TGCAGTGCTATTTCATCGGGACAGGGTTACGAGCAGTACTTC. It codes for CSAISSGQGYEQYF.

The CDR3 loop reads CATSDSGQGNGEQFF. In nucleotides, the CDR3 is TGTGCCACCAGTGATTCGGGACAGGGAAATGGTGAGCAGTTCTTC. This chain joins TRBV24-1 and TRBJ2-1, with 9 bases fitting TRBD1. The CDR3 covers 15 residues. Germline CDR1 and CDR2: KGHDR and SFDVKD. The V segment lost 2 bases and the J segment 9 bases; nucleotides outside the gene matches: 7.

CDR3 coding DNA: TGTGCCAGCAGTTGGACTAGCGGGAGTGGTTTTCGCGAGCAGTACTTC. Its protein is CASSWTSGSGFREQYF. The gene calls are TRBV27 and TRBJ2-7, with 13 nucleotides matching TRBD2. V lost 4 bases to trimming and J lost 6 bases; unmatched junction nucleotides: 9. Germline CDR1 reads MNHEY; CDR2 reads SMNVEV (reference sequence). The CDR3 consists of 16 residues.

In this sample, this clonotype turned up many times. The conserved phenylalanine or tryptophan normally closing the CDR3 is absent here, so this likely arose from a read error. The DNA is omitted, as the CDR3 cannot be located on it reliably, and the CDR3 follows TCRdb's listing. The CDR3 here is CSVERDRDFFL. V is TRBV29-1 and J is TRBJ1-1; TRBD1, as called in the table, went unchecked against the DNA. 11 amino acids form the CDR3, both terminal residues included. Germline CDR1 and CDR2: SQVTM and ANQGSEA.

This clonotype was recorded at least ten times. V usage is TRBV10-3 and J usage is TRBJ1-1; a possible D gene is TRBD1 (5 bases). The CDR3 consists of 16 residues. The V gene's germline CDR1 is ENHRY and CDR2 SYGVKD. Trimming shortened V by 4 bases and J by 1 base, and 16 bases separated the two germline ends. The CDR3 here is CAISGAGLEGNTEAFF. Here the CDR3 DNA reads TGTGCCATCAGTGGGGCGGGGCTGGAAGGGAACACTGAAGCTTTCTTT.

This clonotype was picked up many times. The rearrangement joins TRBV9 to TRBJ2-3, with 9 bases fitting TRBD1. The length of the CDR3 is 17 residues. Losses at the gene ends were 3 bases for V and 0 bases for J; bases not matched to a gene: 8. Germline V gene lookup returns CDR1 SGDLS and CDR2 YYNGEE. The CDR3 loop is CASSGSGTGTSTDTQYF. The CDR3 nucleotides are TGTGCCAGCAGCGGATCCGGGACAGGGACCAGCACAGATACGCAGTATTTT. The whole variable domain, filled in from reference TRBV9 and TRBJ2-3, reads DSGVTQTPKHLITATGQRVTLRCSPRSGDLSVYWYQQSLDQGLQFLIQYYNGEERAKGNILERFSAQQFPDLHSELNLSSLELGDSALYFCASSGSGTGTSTDTQYFGPGTRLTVL.

The rearrangement joins TRBV27 to TRBJ2-7; 7 nucleotides match TRBD1. The length of the CDR3 is 15 residues. V trimming: 4 bases; J trimming: 4 bases; junction bases outside the gene matches: 10. From germline, CDR1 is MNHEY and CDR2 SMNVEV (reference sequence). The CDR3 protein is CASSSLPGQQYEQYF. The CDR3 DNA is TGTGCCAGCAGTTCTCTCCCGGGACAGCAGTACGAGCAGTACTTC.

About this clonotype itself: Just one base apart from a much larger clone, this may be a read error. The rearrangement links TRBV11-3 to TRBJ2-7, with D perhaps given as TRBD1 or TRBD2 (5 bases each). Germline V gene lookup returns CDR1 SGHNT and CDR2 YENEEA. V was clipped by 4 bases and J by 9 bases, with 16 bases between them. The CDR3 runs to 13 residues. CDR3 protein: CASSSTLRDGQYF. The CDR3 nucleotides read TGTGCCAGCAGCTCGACACTTAGGGACGGGCAGTACTTC.

This clonotype was seen only a few times. This rearrangement joins TRBV12-5 to TRBJ2-7; the match to TRBD2 covers 8 bases. V gave up 0 bases and J gave up 4 bases; unmatched junction bases: 11. The CDR3 spans 17 residues. The germline V gene encodes CDR1 LGHNT and CDR2 FRNRAP. The DNA of the CDR3 is TGTGCTAGTGGTTTGGTCTCGGGAGGGCCCTTGTTGTACGAGCAGTACTTC. Protein sequence: CASGLVSGGPLLYEQYF. The whole variable domain, remainder taken from reference TRBV12-5 and TRBJ2-7, is DARVTQTPRHKVTEMGQEVTMRCQPILGHNTVFWYRQTMMQGLELLAYFRNRAPLDDSGMPKDRFSAEMPDATLATLKIQPSEPRDSAVYFCASGLVSGGPLLYEQYFGPGTRLTVT.